These 30 T cell receptor beta chains were sequenced from one sample in a study of regulatory T cells in long-lasting Graves disease. Arm-PCR with iRepertoire HTBI primers amplified the CDR3 regions for these TCR beta libraries. TCRdb processed the multiplex PCR reads anew with MiXCR; each CDR3 protein has one entry. The sample yields about half a million distinct CDR3 sequences, 12% seen once. Time point denoted: newly diagnosed GD, antithyroid drugs for less than 3 months. From PBMCs, RNA was extracted and then used to make the TCR library. This same sample was also taken into another study, of T cells in Graves' hyperthyroidism and ophthalmopathy.

The sequencing used peripheral blood mononuclear cells (PBMCs), collected at new diagnosis, from a patient treated with antithyroid drugs. The receptor source for this set is a woman in her thirties with Graves disease.

V usage is TRBV6-2 or TRBV6-3 and J usage is TRBJ2-3; no clear D. The CDR3 runs 15 residues. Per germline, CDR1 MNHEY and CDR2 SVGEGT. The ends were cut back, 3 bases at V and 0 bases at J, with 10 bases in the middle. CDR3 loop: CASSYSAFSTDTQYF. CDR3 coding DNA: TGTGCCAGCAGTTATTCCGCATTTAGCACAGATACGCAGTATTTT.

This clonotype was picked up many times. The V call is TRBV2, the J call TRBJ1-4, with a possible D match to TRBD1 (5 bases). Germline CDR1 and CDR2: SNHLY and FYNNEI. This CDR3 spans 13 amino acids. Trimming pared 6 bases from V and 7 bases from J, leaving 12 bases between. DNA for the CDR3: TGTGCCAGCAGCCAGGGTAGGAGTGAAAAACTGTTTTTT. It yields the protein CASSQGRSEKLFF.

Of note for this clonotype: This may be a read error: a much more frequent sequence differs by one nucleotide. The V call is TRBV6-2 or TRBV6-3, the J call TRBJ1-1, with 10 bases lining up with TRBD1. Trimming took 7 bases from V and 3 from J; bases not matched to a gene: 5. CDR3 length equals 14 residues. Looked up from germline, CDR1 is MNHEY and CDR2 is SVGEGT. The CDR3 spells CASTRQGAHTEAFF. In DNA, the CDR3 is TGTGCCAGCACCCGACAGGGGGCGCACACTGAAGCTTTCTTT.

In this sample, this clonotype turned up many times. This rearrangement joins TRBV9 to TRBJ2-1, with D maybe TRBD2 (5 bases). V was trimmed by 0 bases and J by 9 bases, leaving 19 bases between them. Germline V gene sequence: CDR1 SGDLS, CDR2 YYNGEE. This CDR3 is 16 amino acids long. In DNA form, the CDR3 reads TGTGCCAGCAGCGTAGCTACGGGGATCGGTGGACTTGAGCAGTTCTTC. Protein product: CASSVATGIGGLEQFF.

This clonotype was counted between two and nine times. V and J are TRBV7-9 and TRBJ2-4; weak D call: TRBD1 (6 bases). This CDR3 has 15 amino acids. Per the germline V gene, CDR1 is SEHNR and CDR2 is FQNEAQ (reference sequence). Trimming pared 1 base from V and 5 bases from J, leaving 12 bases between. The CDR3 is CASSLGQAAENIQYF. DNA of the CDR3: TGTGCCAGCAGCTTAGGACAGGCCGCCGAAAACATTCAGTACTTC.

The chain employs TRBV30 and TRBJ1-1; no clear D gene. V lost 2 bases and J lost 8, with 12 bases in between. Looked up from germline, CDR1 is GTSNPN and CDR2 is SVGIG (reference sequence). The CDR3 is made up of 12 amino acids. The chain's CDR3 is CAWSFSSIEAFF. CDR3 nucleotide sequence: TGTGCCTGGAGTTTCTCTTCTATCGAAGCTTTCTTT.

This clonotype was recorded at least ten times. The chain employs TRBV12-3 or TRBV12-4 and TRBJ2-3; maybe TRBD2 (6 bases). This CDR3 spans 19 amino acids. V lost 2 bases to trimming and J lost 0 bases, with 21 bases between them. CDR3 protein: CASSLWPRLVAASTDTQYF. CDR3 bases: TGTGCCAGCAGTTTATGGCCCCGGCTGGTAGCGGCCAGCACAGATACGCAGTATTTT.

The chain carries TRBV24-1 and TRBJ2-1; D is undetermined. Trimming stripped 3 bases from V and 9 bases from J, with 8 bases between. This CDR3 has 12 residues. CDR1 is KGHDR, CDR2 SFDVKD, per germline. The chain's CDR3 is CATSDVGAEQFF. The CDR3 DNA follows: TGTGCCACCAGTGATGTAGGAGCTGAGCAGTTCTTC.

The gene calls are TRBV5-6 and TRBJ2-3; 7 nucleotides match TRBD1. The junction had 9 bases not matched to a gene; V was cut back by 1 base and J by 4 bases. The CDR3 runs to 16 residues. Per germline, CDR1 SGHDT and CDR2 YYEEEE. The CDR3 DNA follows: TGTGCCAGCAGCTTGCTCGGGCAGGGGGTGGCAGATACGCAGTATTTT. It codes for CASSLLGQGVADTQYF. The variable domain in full, completed from reference TRBV5-6 and TRBJ2-3, reads DAGVTQSPTHLIKTRGQQVTLRCSPKSGHDTVSWYQQALGQGPQFIFQYYEEEERQRGNFPDRFSGHQFPNYSSELNVNALLLGDSALYLCASSLLGQGVADTQYFGPGTRLTVL.

The genes are TRBV20-1 and TRBJ2-7, with D perhaps TRBD1 or TRBD2 (5 bases each). V shed 4 bases and J shed 1 base, with 14 bases lying between them. The germline CDR1 and CDR2 sequences are DFQATT and SNEGSKA (reference sequence). The CDR3 sequence is 14 residues long. CDR3 bases: TGCAGTGCTACCGGGGCAGGGTTTTCCTACGAGCAGTACTTC. It yields the protein CSATGAGFSYEQYF.

This sequence joins TRBV3-1 and TRBJ1-1, with D perhaps TRBD1 (5 bases). The CDR3 consists of 15 residues. The germline gives CDR1 LGHDT, CDR2 YNNKEL (reference sequence). Trimming cost V 2 bases and J 1 base, with 11 bases left between them. DNA of the CDR3: TGTGCCAGCAGCCAAAGGGGTCCAGGGAACACTGAAGCTTTCTTT. This gives the protein CASSQRGPGNTEAFF.

The genes are TRBV7-8 and TRBJ1-3; TRBD1 matches 8 bases. This CDR3 comprises 12 residues. Unmatched junction bases numbered 8, after V lost 4 bases and J lost 15 bases. The V gene's germline CDR1 is SGHVS and CDR2 FQNEAQ. As DNA, the CDR3 is TGTGCCAGCAGCTCGCAGGGGGCGGTGGAATATTTT. This gives the protein CASSSQGAVEYF. Full variable domain (outside the CDR3, taken from reference TRBV7-8 and TRBJ1-3): GAGVSQSPRYKVAKRGQDVALRCDPISGHVSLFWYQQALGQGPEFLTYFQNEAQLDKSGLPSDRFFAERPEGSVSTLKIQRTQQEDSAVYLCASSSQGAVEYFGEGSWLTVV.

The rearrangement joins TRBV6-2 or TRBV6-3 to TRBJ2-5, with 11 bases fitting TRBD2. CDR3 size: 17 residues. V shed 4 bases, J shed 2 bases, and the junction held 9 bases outside the gene matches. Germline values: CDR1 MNHEY, CDR2 SVGEGT. The CDR3 protein is CASSSFRLAGIQETQYF. Here the CDR3 DNA reads TGTGCCAGCAGTTCTTTCCGACTAGCGGGGATACAAGAGACCCAGTACTTC.

This clonotype was picked up many times. The chain is built from TRBV20-1 and TRBJ2-3; TRBD2 matches 9 bases. This CDR3 comprises 14 residues. Germline V gene data show CDR1 as DFQATT and CDR2 as SNEGSKA (reference sequence). After removal of 1 base from V and 3 bases from J, the junction contained 2 bases not matched to a gene. CDR3 protein: CSARVAGGTDTQYF. CDR3 DNA: TGCAGTGCTAGAGTTGCGGGAGGGACAGATACGCAGTATTTT.

Note on this clonotype: Compared with germline, one end of the junction differs, possibly owing to a read error. The chain joins TRBV20-1 to TRBJ2-1; 11 bases match TRBD2. The V gene's germline CDR1 is DFQATT and CDR2 SNEGSKA (reference sequence). The CDR3 is made up of 16 amino acids. CDR3 sequence (DNA): TGCAGTGCTAGAGGGACTAGCGGGTTTCAATACAATGAGCATTTCTTC. It yields the protein CSARGTSGFQYNEHFF.

This clonotype was seen repeatedly, ten times or more. V and J are TRBV2 and TRBJ2-2, with 10 bases matching TRBD2. J gave up 6 bases and V 0 bases, and 13 bases lay outside the gene matches. This CDR3 comprises 19 residues. Germline lookup yields CDR1 SNHLY and CDR2 FYNNEI. CDR3 nucleotides: TGTGCCAGCAGTGAAGCGCTTCCTAGCGGGAGATCTAGGGCCGGGGAGCTGTTTTTT. Protein sequence: CASSEALPSGRSRAGELFF.

This clonotype showed up many times. The V call is TRBV15, the J call TRBJ2-7; 8 bases are a match to TRBD1. The germline gives CDR1 LNHNV, CDR2 YYDKDF (reference sequence). The length of the CDR3 is 16 residues. Trimming at V came to 0 bases and at J to 2 bases, leaving 6 bases not matched to a gene. The CDR3 DNA follows: TGTGCCACCAGCAGAGACGCGACAGGGGCGGCCTACGAGCAGTACTTC. Its translation: CATSRDATGAAYEQYF.

This chain joins TRBV6-5 and TRBJ2-3; 8 positions agree with TRBD2. CDR3 length: 12 residues. Trimming removed 4 bases from V and 14 bases from J; junction bases left unmatched: 8. Germline V gene data show CDR1 as MNHEY and CDR2 as SVGAGI. This chain's CDR3 is CASSLTGTRGYF. The DNA of the CDR3 is TGTGCCAGCAGTTTAACCGGGACTAGGGGGTATTTT.

This clonotype was counted ten times or more. This sequence joins TRBV20-1 and TRBJ2-2, with 7 bases aligning to TRBD2. V shed 3 bases and J 1 base; nucleotides not matched to a gene: 2. This CDR3 is 14 amino acids long. Germline V gives CDR1 DFQATT, CDR2 SNEGSKA (reference sequence). For the CDR3, the DNA is TGCAGTGCTAGGCCTAGCGGGAACACCGGGGAGCTGTTTTTT. It is translated as CSARPSGNTGELFF.

This clonotype has at least ten counts. The genes are TRBV7-2 and TRBJ2-1; D unresolved. The germline V gene has CDR1 SGHTA and CDR2 FQGNSA. CDR3 length: 14 residues. V was clipped by 1 base and J by 9 bases, with 13 bases between them. This chain's CDR3 is CASSLVGYVGEQFF. The CDR3 coding sequence is TGTGCCAGCAGCTTAGTCGGCTATGTGGGTGAGCAGTTCTTC. Full variable domain (outside the CDR3, taken from reference TRBV7-2 and TRBJ2-1): GAGVSQSPSNKVTEKGKDVELRCDPISGHTALYWYRQSLGQGLEFLIYFQGNSAPDKSGLPSDRFSAERTGGSVSTLTIQRTQQEDSAVYLCASSLVGYVGEQFFGPGTRLTVL.

This clonotype has just a few counts. V gene TRBV6-5 combines with J gene TRBJ2-3; 8 bases match TRBD2. Looked up from germline, CDR1 is MNHEY and CDR2 is SVGAGI. With V trimmed by 0 bases and J by 2 bases, 1 base remained unmatched. This CDR3 spans 15 amino acids. CDR3 protein: CASSYSAGATDTQYF. CDR3 nucleotides: TGTGCCAGCAGTTACTCAGCGGGAGCCACAGATACGCAGTATTTT.

In this sample, this clonotype turned up many times. The chain links TRBV6-1 to TRBJ1-1; the D gene is possibly TRBD1 (6 bases). This CDR3 is 15 amino acids long. Germline assignment: CDR1 MNHNS and CDR2 SASEGT. The germline V and J ends were trimmed by 7 bases and 5 bases, with 20 bases remaining between them. The CDR3 DNA sequence: TGTGCCAGCAATGGTCTCAGGACAGCTCAAACTGAAGCTTTCTTT. Encoded protein: CASNGLRTAQTEAFF.

This clonotype has ten or more counts. This chain joins TRBV29-1 and TRBJ2-1; D remains unclear. The CDR3 consists of 13 residues. Germline V lookup: CDR1 SQVTM, CDR2 ANQGSEA. The CDR3 bases are TGCACCTTCCTAGGGAATTCCTACAATGAGCAGTTCTTC. This sequence encodes CTFLGNSYNEQFF.

V is TRBV20-1 and J is TRBJ2-7, with 10 nucleotides matching TRBD2. The CDR3 is made up of 14 amino acids. The junction had 11 bases not matched to a gene; V was cut back by 3 bases and J by 9 bases. Looked up from germline, CDR1 is DFQATT and CDR2 is SNEGSKA (reference sequence). CDR3 region: CSASPSGSRVGQYF. CDR3 DNA sequence: TGCAGTGCTAGCCCTAGCGGGAGCCGAGTAGGGCAGTACTTC.

This clonotype was counted between two and nine times. The chain carries TRBV28 and TRBJ2-7; TRBD1 aligns across 8 bases. There are 13 residues in the CDR3. Losses at the gene ends were 5 bases for V and 6 bases for J; bases not matched to a gene: 6. From germline, CDR1 is MDHEN and CDR2 SYDVKM. CDR3 bases: TGTGCCAGCAGTACCGGGACAGGTCGCGAGCAGTACTTC. Amino acid sequence: CASSTGTGREQYF.

There are many counts of this clonotype. In DNA form, the CDR3 reads TGTGCCAGCAGCTTAGCCGGTGTCCGAAACACTGAAGCTTTCTTT. Protein: CASSLAGVRNTEAFF. The chain combines TRBV7-2 with TRBJ1-1; D is unresolved. The length of the CDR3 is 15 residues. The germline CDR1 and CDR2 sequences are SGHTA and FQGNSA. V gave up 0 bases and J gave up 2 bases, with 10 bases separating them.

This clonotype was seen a handful of times. This rearrangement joins TRBV5-5 to TRBJ2-2; TRBD1 agrees at 8 bases. The ends lost 1 base at V and 1 base at J; junction bases unmatched: 9. Germline CDR1 and CDR2: SGHKS and YYEKEE (reference sequence). The CDR3 has 18 amino acids. CDR3 in DNA: TGTGCCAGCAGCTTGACAGGGGGGAGCCTATGGAACACCGGGGAGCTGTTTTTT. Amino acids: CASSLTGGSLWNTGELFF.

This chain joins TRBV9 and TRBJ1-3; unclear D gene. CDR3 size: 14 residues. V shed 3 bases and J shed 0 bases, with 7 bases lying between them. Germline V gene sequence: CDR1 SGDLS, CDR2 YYNGEE. Here the CDR3 reads CASSGRLSGNTIYF. The CDR3 region has the DNA TGTGCCAGCAGCGGACGCCTCTCTGGAAACACCATATATTTT.

The chain links TRBV2 to TRBJ1-4; 7 nucleotides line up with TRBD1. V lost 10 bases to trimming and J lost 4 bases; unmatched junction nucleotides: 12. The CDR3 extends over 15 amino acids. Per the germline V gene, CDR1 is SNHLY and CDR2 is FYNNEI. CDR3 in DNA: TGTGCCACCGCCCCGGGGACAGAGTTTAATGAAAAACTGTTTTTT. This encodes CATAPGTEFNEKLFF.

This clonotype came up many times. The chain joins TRBV28 to TRBJ2-3; D possibly corresponds to TRBD1 (6 bases). The germline V gene encodes CDR1 MDHEN and CDR2 SYDVKM. The CDR3 length is 15 residues. The V end was cut by 5 bases, the J end by 5 bases, with 17 bases between. The CDR3 protein is CASSTEGVGRDTQYF. The DNA for the CDR3 is TGTGCCAGCAGTACCGAGGGGGTCGGAAGAGATACGCAGTATTTT.